This is a list of T cell receptor beta chains from one sample in a study of CD8+ T cells in alopecia areata. Repertoires were generated with immunoSEQ multiplex PCR, while TCRdb's copy carries only in-frame clones and drops some. This table has some 170,000 clones, around 63% appearing once. The specimen comprised CD4+ T cells sorted from blood, sampled at week 0. These receptors were obtained from a human donor with alopecia areata. Both conserved end residues are part of each CDR3. The D gene is left open where the match is weak. Some rows have no size entry. The others give once, few or many, or a class for an expanded clone.

v_call,d_call,j_call,clone_size,cdr3_aa,cdr3_nt
TRBV7-2,.,TRBJ1-1,.,CASSLWGKNTEAFF,TGTGCCAGCAGCTTATGGGGGAAAAACACTGAAGCTTTCTTT
TRBV29-1,.,TRBJ1-1,.,CSVGAGRNTEAFF,TGCAGCGTTGGGGCAGGGCGAAACACTGAAGCTTTCTTT
TRBV7-2,.,TRBJ2-1,.,CASSLVIRGATDEQFF,TGTGCCAGCAGCTTAGTTATCCGGGGGGCTACCGATGAGCAGTTCTTC
TRBV6-5,.,TRBJ2-3,.,CASSLGGASTDTQYF,TGTGCCAGCAGTTTAGGCGGGGCTAGCACAGATACGCAGTATTTT
TRBV14,.,TRBJ1-2,.,CASRSGGSGYTF,TGTGCCAGCAGATCCGGGGGCAGTGGCTACACCTTC
TRBV15,.,TRBJ2-5,.,CATSRAPAGEETQYF,TGTGCCACCAGCAGAGCCCCAGCAGGTGAAGAGACCCAGTACTTC
TRBV30,TRBD1,TRBJ2-7,.,CAWSATGTGGYEQYF,TGTGCCTGGAGTGCTACCGGGACAGGGGGCTACGAGCAGTACTTC
TRBV6-1,.,TRBJ2-3,.,CACNRVSKITDTQYF,TGTGCCTGCAACAGGGTTTCAAAAATCACAGATACGCAGTATTTT
TRBV29-1,.,TRBJ2-3,.,CSLSAVGPDTQYF,TGCAGCTTGTCAGCGGTGGGGCCAGATACGCAGTATTTT
TRBV29-1,.,TRBJ1-2,.,CSVVGNGYTF,TGCAGCGTTGTAGGGAATGGCTACACCTTC
TRBV20-1,.,TRBJ2-5,few,CSASRGTQYF,TGCAGTGCTAGTCGTGGGACCCAGTACTTC
TRBV29-1,.,TRBJ1-5,.,CSVGSVDNQPQHF,TGCAGCGTTGGATCCGTCGATAATCAGCCCCAGCATTTT
TRBV7-3,.,TRBJ2-6,few,CASSPQPPQRGMGANVLTF,TGTGCCAGCAGCCCACAGCCCCCTCAAAGGGGGATGGGGGCCAACGTCCTGACTTTC
TRBV4-3,.,TRBJ2-6,.,CASSQELGIGGANVLTF,TGCGCCAGCAGCCAAGAGCTTGGTATAGGGGGGGCCAACGTCCTGACTTTC
TRBV4-3,TRBD1,TRBJ1-1,.,CASSQEGGGGEAFF,TGCGCCAGCAGCCAAGAAGGGGGCGGGGGTGAAGCTTTCTTT
TRBV27,.,TRBJ2-7,.,CASSSMGRAYEQYF,TGTGCCAGCAGCAGTATGGGCAGGGCCTACGAGCAGTACTTC
TRBV29-1,.,TRBJ2-3,.,CSVESSTDTQYF,TGCAGCGTTGAATCGAGCACAGATACGCAGTATTTT
TRBV6-5,.,TRBJ1-6,.,CASSPDGFLGSPLHF,TGTGCCAGCAGTCCGGACGGATTCCTTGGATCACCCCTCCACTTT
TRBV27,.,TRBJ2-7,few,CASSLTPVYEQYF,TGTGCCAGCAGCCTGACCCCGGTCTACGAGCAGTACTTC
TRBV18,TRBD1,TRBJ2-5,once,CASSPTGAGGETQYF,TGTGCCAGCTCCCCGACAGGGGCAGGAGGGGAGACCCAGTACTTC
TRBV15,.,TRBJ2-7,.,CATSRDLGREYF,TGTGCCACCAGCAGAGATCTGGGAAGGGAGTACTTC
TRBV30,TRBD1,TRBJ2-1,.,CAWRGTGQISNEQFF,TGTGCCTGGAGAGGGACAGGACAAATCAGCAATGAGCAGTTCTTC
TRBV25-1,.,TRBJ1-6,.,CASSGGYNSPLHF,TGTGCCAGCAGTGGAGGCTATAATTCACCCCTCCACTTT
TRBV4-1,TRBD1,TRBJ1-5,.,CASSPSLDRAHQPQHF,TGCGCCAGCAGCCCTTCACTCGACAGGGCGCATCAGCCCCAGCATTTT
TRBV11-2,.,TRBJ1-1,.,CASSLRSGAEAFF,TGTGCCAGCAGCCTGCGGAGCGGTGCTGAAGCTTTCTTT
TRBV29-1,.,TRBJ2-3,once,CSVEGRSTDTQYF,TGCAGCGTTGAGGGTCGGAGCACAGATACGCAGTATTTT
TRBV5-4,.,TRBJ1-6,.,CASSLDMTSTLHF,TGTGCCAGCAGCTTGGATATGACATCGACCCTCCACTTT
TRBV29-1,.,TRBJ2-1,.,CSVLGDEQFF,TGCAGCGTTTTGGGGGATGAGCAGTTCTTC
TRBV6-4,.,TRBJ2-2,.,CASSTNTGELFF,TGTGCCAGCAGTACGAACACCGGGGAGCTGTTTTTT
TRBV30,.,TRBJ1-2,.,CAWRGIYGYTF,TGTGCCTGGAGGGGGATCTATGGCTACACCTTC
TRBV11-2,.,TRBJ1-1,.,CASSLMSSEAFF,TGTGCCAGCAGCTTAATGTCCAGCGAAGCTTTCTTT
TRBV4-3,.,TRBJ2-7,.,CASSYPRGRGTNEQYF,TGCGCCAGCAGCTATCCTAGGGGGCGGGGGACCAACGAGCAGTACTTC
TRBV29-1,.,TRBJ2-5,.,CSVVSYGETQYF,TGCAGCGTTGTTAGTTACGGGGAGACCCAGTACTTC
TRBV9,.,TRBJ1-1,.,CASSVGGDTEAFF,TGTGCCAGCAGCGTAGGTGGGGACACTGAAGCTTTCTTT
TRBV9,.,TRBJ2-7,.,CASSESTRSLTEQYF,TGTGCCAGCAGCGAAAGTACTAGGTCCCTCACCGAGCAGTACTTC